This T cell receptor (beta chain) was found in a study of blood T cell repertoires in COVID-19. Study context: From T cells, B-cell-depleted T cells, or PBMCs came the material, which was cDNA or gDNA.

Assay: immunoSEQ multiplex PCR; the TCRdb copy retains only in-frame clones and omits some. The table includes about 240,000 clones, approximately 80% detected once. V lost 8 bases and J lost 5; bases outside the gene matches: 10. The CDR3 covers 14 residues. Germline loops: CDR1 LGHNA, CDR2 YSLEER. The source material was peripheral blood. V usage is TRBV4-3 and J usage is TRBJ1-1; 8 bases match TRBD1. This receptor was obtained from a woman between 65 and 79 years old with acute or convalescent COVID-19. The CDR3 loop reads CASGPTGEETEAFF. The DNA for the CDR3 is TGCGCCAGCGGACCGACAGGGGAGGAAACTGAAGCTTTCTTT.